This passage covers 10 T cell receptor beta chains from one sample sequenced in a study of CD8 T cells in Susac syndrome. When the RNA was reverse transcribed, random hexamers were used with an input of roughly 0.5 to 1 ug. TCRdb independently ran MiXCR on the immunoSEQ multiplex PCR reads; one entry per CDR3 protein. The data contain 230,000 or so distinct CDR3 sequences, 95% of them seen just once; the ten biggest clones take up 0.085% to 0.095%. The sample comprised CD4+ T cells from PBMCs. The receptors here all came from a human donor with multiple sclerosis.

V and J are TRBV12-3 or TRBV12-4 and TRBJ2-1, with TRBD2 as a possible D gene (5 bases). Trimming left V 7 bases short and J 3 bases short, with 16 bases between. The CDR3 has 15 residues. For the CDR3, the DNA is TGTGCCAGCACCTGGCGGGTCCCCCTCTACAATGAGCAGTTCTTC. Its translation: CASTWRVPLYNEQFF.

The chain has TRBV6-5 and TRBJ2-7; 7 nucleotides line up with TRBD2. Germline CDR1 and CDR2: MNHEY and SVGAGI. The CDR3 is 16 amino acids. J lost 3 bases, V lost 0 bases, and 8 bases had no gene match. The CDR3 nucleotides are TGTGCCAGCAGTTACTCAGTTCGGACTAGGGGCTACGAGCAGTACTTC. This codes for CASSYSVRTRGYEQYF.

The CDR3 sequence: CASSVAADTIYF. In DNA, the CDR3 is TGTGCCAGCAGCGTAGCTGCGGACACCATATATTTT. The V and J genes are TRBV9 and TRBJ1-3; D is unresolved. V lost 0 bases to trimming and J lost 8 bases, with 6 bases between them. The CDR3 has 12 amino acids. The germline CDR1 and CDR2 sequences are SGDLS and YYNGEE.

CDR3: CASSQSGIQETQYF. The CDR3 DNA follows: TGCGCCAGCAGCCAATCGGGAATCCAAGAGACCCAGTACTTC. J is TRBJ2-5 and V is TRBV4-1; possible D gene TRBD2, 5 bases. Germline lookup yields CDR1 MGHRA and CDR2 YSYEKL. Trimming took 2 bases from V and 1 from J, leaving 8 bases between them. The CDR3 totals 14 residues.

The chain carries TRBV20-1 and TRBJ2-3; 9 positions match TRBD2. After removal of 1 base from V and 3 bases from J, the junction contained 5 bases not matched to a gene. Germline lookup yields CDR1 DFQATT and CDR2 SNEGSKA (reference sequence). CDR3 length: 15 amino acids. The CDR3 nucleotides are TGCAGTGCTAGAGTTAGCGGGAGAAGTACAGATACGCAGTATTTT. The encoded protein is CSARVSGRSTDTQYF.

The rearrangement joins TRBV3-1 to TRBJ2-3, with D perhaps matching TRBD2 (6 bases). The CDR3 contains 16 residues. Per germline, CDR1 LGHDT and CDR2 YNNKEL (reference sequence). The V and J ends lost 4 bases and 2 bases respectively, with 16 bases between them. In DNA, the CDR3 is TGTGCCAGCAGCCGGCGGTTGGAGGGATCCACAGATACGCAGTATTTT. Translation gives CASSRRLEGSTDTQYF.

The J gene is TRBJ2-3, the V gene TRBV12-3 or TRBV12-4; 11 bases map to TRBD2. Losses at the gene ends were 8 bases for V and 4 bases for J; bases not matched to a gene: 5. The CDR3 runs to 14 residues. In DNA form, the CDR3 reads TGTGCCAGCCTAACTAGCGGGAGTGCAGATACGCAGTATTTT. Translated: CASLTSGSADTQYF.

The count of this clonotype is one. The rearrangement joins TRBV29-1 to TRBJ2-1, with 10 bases fitting TRBD1. Germline lookup yields CDR1 SQVTM and CDR2 ANQGSEA. The CDR3 loop spans 17 amino acids. V gave up 7 bases and J gave up 1 base; unmatched junction bases: 13. CDR3 in amino acids: CSARATGGNPSYNEQFF. The CDR3 bases are TGCAGCGCAAGGGCGACAGGGGGCAATCCTTCCTACAATGAGCAGTTCTTC.

V is TRBV3-1 and J is TRBJ1-1, with D maybe TRBD1 (5 bases). This CDR3 spans 16 amino acids. The germline CDR1 and CDR2 sequences are LGHDT and YNNKEL (reference sequence). V lost 0 bases and J 1 base, leaving 12 bases between the germline ends. This chain's CDR3 is CASSQDKGARNTEAFF. The CDR3 DNA reads as TGTGCCAGCAGCCAAGATAAAGGGGCCAGGAACACTGAAGCTTTCTTT.

The chain links TRBV20-1 to TRBJ2-5; no firm D call. The V gene's germline CDR1 is DFQATT and CDR2 SNEGSKA (reference sequence). V shed 0 bases and J shed 7 bases, with 27 bases lying between them. CDR3 length: 18 residues. CDR3 residues: CSARDARPARLRRGTQYF. In nucleotides, the CDR3 is TGCAGTGCTAGAGATGCCAGGCCCGCTAGGCTGAGGCGTGGGACCCAGTACTTC.